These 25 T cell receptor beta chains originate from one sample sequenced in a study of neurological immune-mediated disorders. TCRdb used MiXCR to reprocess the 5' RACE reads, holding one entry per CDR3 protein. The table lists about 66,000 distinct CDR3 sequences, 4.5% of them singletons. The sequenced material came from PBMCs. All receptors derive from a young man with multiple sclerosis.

CDR3 loop: CASPRSGSPNTEAFF. The CDR3 coding sequence is TGTGCCAGCCCACGTTCGGGCTCCCCGAACACTGAAGCTTTCTTT. The chain links TRBV9 to TRBJ1-1; D unresolved. The CDR3 is made up of 15 amino acids. The germline V gene has CDR1 SGDLS and CDR2 YYNGEE. V gave up 7 bases and J gave up 1 base, with 17 bases separating them.

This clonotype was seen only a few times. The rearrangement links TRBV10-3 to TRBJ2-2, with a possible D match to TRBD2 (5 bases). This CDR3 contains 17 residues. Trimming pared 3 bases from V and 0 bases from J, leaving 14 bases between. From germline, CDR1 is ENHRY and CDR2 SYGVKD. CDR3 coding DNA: TGTGCCATCAGTGATCCCATTGGACTGGCGAACACCGGGGAGCTGTTTTTT. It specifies CAISDPIGLANTGELFF.

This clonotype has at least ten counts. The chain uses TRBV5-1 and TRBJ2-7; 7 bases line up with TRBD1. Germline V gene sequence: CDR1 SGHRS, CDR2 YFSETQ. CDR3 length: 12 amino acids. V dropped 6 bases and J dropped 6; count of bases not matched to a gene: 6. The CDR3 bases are TGCGCCAGCACTTCTAACAGGGGCGAGCAGTACGTC. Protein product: CASTSNRGEQYV.

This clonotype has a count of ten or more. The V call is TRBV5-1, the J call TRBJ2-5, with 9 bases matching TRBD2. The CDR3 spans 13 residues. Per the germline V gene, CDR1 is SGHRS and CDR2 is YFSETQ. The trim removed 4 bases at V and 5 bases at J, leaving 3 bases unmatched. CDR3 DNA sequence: TGCGCCAGCAGCGAGGGACTAGCTGAGACCCAGTACTTC. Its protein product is CASSEGLAETQYF.

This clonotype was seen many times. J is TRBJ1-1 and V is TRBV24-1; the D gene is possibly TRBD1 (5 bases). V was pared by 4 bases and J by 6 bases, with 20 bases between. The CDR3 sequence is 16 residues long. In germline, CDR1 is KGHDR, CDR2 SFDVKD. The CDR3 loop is CATSDPSGGGIAEAFF. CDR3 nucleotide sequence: TGTGCCACCAGTGACCCCTCGGGGGGGGGAATCGCTGAAGCTTTCTTT.

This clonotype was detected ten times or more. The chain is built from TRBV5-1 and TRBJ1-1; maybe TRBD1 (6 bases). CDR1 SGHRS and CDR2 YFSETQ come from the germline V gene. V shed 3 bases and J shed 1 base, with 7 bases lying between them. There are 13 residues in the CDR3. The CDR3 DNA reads TGCGCCAGCAGCTGGGGGCCGAACACTGAAGCTTTCTTT. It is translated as CASSWGPNTEAFF.

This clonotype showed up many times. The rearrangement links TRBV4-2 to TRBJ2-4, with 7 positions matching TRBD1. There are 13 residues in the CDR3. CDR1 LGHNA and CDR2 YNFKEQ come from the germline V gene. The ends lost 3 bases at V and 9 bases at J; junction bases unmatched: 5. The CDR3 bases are TGTGCCAGCAGCCAGCAGGGGGAAGGCATTCAGTACTTC. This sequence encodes CASSQQGEGIQYF.

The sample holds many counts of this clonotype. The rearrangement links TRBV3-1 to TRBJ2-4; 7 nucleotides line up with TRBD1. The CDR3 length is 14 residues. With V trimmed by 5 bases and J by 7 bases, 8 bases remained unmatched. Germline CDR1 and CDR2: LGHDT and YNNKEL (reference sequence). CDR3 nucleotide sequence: TGTGCCAGCAGCTACCGGGACAGACCGAACATTCAGTACTTC. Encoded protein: CASSYRDRPNIQYF. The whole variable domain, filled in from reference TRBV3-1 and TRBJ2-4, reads DTAVSQTPKYLVTQMGNDKSIKCEQNLGHDTMYWYKQDSKKFLKIMFSYNNKELIINETVPNRFSPKSPDKAHLNLHINSLELGDSAVYFCASSYRDRPNIQYFGAGTRLSVL.

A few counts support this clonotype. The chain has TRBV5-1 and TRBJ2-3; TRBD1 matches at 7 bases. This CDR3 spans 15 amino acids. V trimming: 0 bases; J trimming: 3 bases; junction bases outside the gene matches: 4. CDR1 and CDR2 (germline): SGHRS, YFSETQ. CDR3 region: CASSLGGGGTDTQYF. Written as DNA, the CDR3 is TGCGCCAGCAGCTTGGGAGGGGGCGGGACAGATACGCAGTATTTT. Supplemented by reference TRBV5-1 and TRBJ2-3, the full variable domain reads KAGVTQTPRYLIKTRGQQVTLSCSPISGHRSVSWYQQTPGQGLQFLFEYFSETQRNKGNFPGRFSGRQFSNSRSEMNVSTLELGDSALYLCASSLGGGGTDTQYFGPGTRLTVL.

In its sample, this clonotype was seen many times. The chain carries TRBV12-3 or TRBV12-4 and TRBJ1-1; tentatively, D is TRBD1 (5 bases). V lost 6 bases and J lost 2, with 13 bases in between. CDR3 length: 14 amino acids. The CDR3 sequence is CASRMGGPNTEAFF. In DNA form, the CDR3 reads TGTGCCAGCAGAATGGGGGGACCCAACACTGAAGCTTTCTTT.

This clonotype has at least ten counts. The CDR3, as DNA: TGCAGTGCTAGAGCCCAGGGAGGGGATCTCCACTTT. Translation: CSARAQGGDLHF. The chain employs TRBV20-1 and TRBJ1-6, with a tentative D call TRBD1 (5 bases). Germline assignment: CDR1 DFQATT and CDR2 SNEGSKA (reference sequence). The V gene lost 1 base and the J gene lost 16 bases, with 14 bases spanning the gap. This CDR3 has 12 amino acids.

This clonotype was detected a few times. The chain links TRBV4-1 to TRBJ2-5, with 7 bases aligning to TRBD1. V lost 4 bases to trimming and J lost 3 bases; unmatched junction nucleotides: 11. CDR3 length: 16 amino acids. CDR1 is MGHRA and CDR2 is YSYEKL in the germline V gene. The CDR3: CASSRRPSTGKETQYF. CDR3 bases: TGCGCCAGCAGCCGCCGGCCCTCGACAGGGAAAGAGACCCAGTACTTC.

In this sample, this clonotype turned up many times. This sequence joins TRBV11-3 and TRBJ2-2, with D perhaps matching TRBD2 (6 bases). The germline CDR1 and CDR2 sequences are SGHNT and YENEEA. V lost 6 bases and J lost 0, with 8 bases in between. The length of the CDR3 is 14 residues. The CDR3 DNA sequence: TGTGCCAGCAGAGGGACTTCGAACACCGGGGAGCTGTTTTTT. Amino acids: CASRGTSNTGELFF.

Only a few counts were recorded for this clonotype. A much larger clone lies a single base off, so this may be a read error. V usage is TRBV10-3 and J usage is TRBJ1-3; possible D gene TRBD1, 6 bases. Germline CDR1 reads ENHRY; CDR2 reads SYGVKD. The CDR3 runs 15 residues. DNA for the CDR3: TGTGCCATCAGTGAGCCCCCAGGGGTCGGAAAAACCATATATTTT. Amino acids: CAISEPPGVGKTIYF.

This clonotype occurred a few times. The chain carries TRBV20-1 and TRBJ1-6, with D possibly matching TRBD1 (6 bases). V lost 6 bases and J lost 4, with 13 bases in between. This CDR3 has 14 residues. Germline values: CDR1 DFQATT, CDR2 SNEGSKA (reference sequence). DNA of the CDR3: TGCAGTGCGCCCGGGGGCTCGTATAATTCACCCCTCCACTTT. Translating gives CSAPGGSYNSPLHF.

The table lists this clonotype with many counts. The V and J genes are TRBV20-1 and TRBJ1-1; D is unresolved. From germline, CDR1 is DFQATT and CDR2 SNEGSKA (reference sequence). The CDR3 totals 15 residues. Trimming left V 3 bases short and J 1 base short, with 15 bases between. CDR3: CSARNSIVKNTEAFF. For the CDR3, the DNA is TGCAGTGCTAGGAACTCCATTGTGAAGAACACTGAAGCTTTCTTT.

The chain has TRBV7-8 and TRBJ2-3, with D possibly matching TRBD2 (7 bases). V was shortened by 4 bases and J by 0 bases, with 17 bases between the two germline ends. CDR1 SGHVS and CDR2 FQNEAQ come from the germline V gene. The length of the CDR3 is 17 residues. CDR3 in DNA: TGTGCCAGCAGCTGGGGGGCGGGGGTTTCTAGCACAGATACGCAGTATTTT. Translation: CASSWGAGVSSTDTQYF.

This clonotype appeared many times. The CDR3 DNA sequence: TGTGCCAGCAGCTGGGACAGGGAACCGTCCTACGAGCAGTACTTC. Amino acid sequence: CASSWDREPSYEQYF. The V call is TRBV6-5, the J call TRBJ2-7, with 9 nucleotides matching TRBD1. The CDR3 totals 15 residues. The trim removed 6 bases at V and 1 base at J, leaving 7 bases unmatched. The germline V gene encodes CDR1 MNHEY and CDR2 SVGAGI.

CDR3 DNA: TGCGCCAGCAGCTTCGGCCAGGCTTCTGGAAACACCATATATTTT. Its protein product is CASSFGQASGNTIYF. The gene calls are TRBV5-1 and TRBJ1-3; D unresolved. CDR3 length equals 15 residues. V lost 2 bases, J lost 1 base, and 10 bases lay in between. Germline V gene sequence: CDR1 SGHRS, CDR2 YFSETQ.

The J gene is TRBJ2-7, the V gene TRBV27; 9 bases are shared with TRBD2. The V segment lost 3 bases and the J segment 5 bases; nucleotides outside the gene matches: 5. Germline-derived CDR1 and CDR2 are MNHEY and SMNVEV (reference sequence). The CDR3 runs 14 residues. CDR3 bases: TGTGCCAGCAGTTTGCAGGGACTAGCCCACGAGCAGTACTTC. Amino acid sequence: CASSLQGLAHEQYF.

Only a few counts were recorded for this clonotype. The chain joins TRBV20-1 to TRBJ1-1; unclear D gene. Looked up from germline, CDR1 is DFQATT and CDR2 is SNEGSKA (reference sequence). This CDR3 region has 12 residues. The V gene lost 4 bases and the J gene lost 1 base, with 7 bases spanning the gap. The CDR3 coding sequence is TGCAGTGCTACTTCAACGAACACTGAAGCTTTCTTT. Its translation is CSATSTNTEAFF.

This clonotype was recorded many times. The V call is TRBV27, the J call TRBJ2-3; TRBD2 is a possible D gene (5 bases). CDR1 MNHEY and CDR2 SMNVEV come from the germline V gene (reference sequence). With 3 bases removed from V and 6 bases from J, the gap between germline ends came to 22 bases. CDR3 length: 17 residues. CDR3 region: CASSFRAMRARRDTQYF. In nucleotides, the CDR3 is TGTGCCAGCAGTTTTCGGGCCATGCGGGCTCGGCGGGATACGCAGTATTTT.

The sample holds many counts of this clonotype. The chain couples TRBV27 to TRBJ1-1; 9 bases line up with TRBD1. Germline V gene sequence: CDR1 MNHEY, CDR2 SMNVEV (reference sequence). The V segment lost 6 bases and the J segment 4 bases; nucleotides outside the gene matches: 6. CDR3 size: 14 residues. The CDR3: CASSWGQGGTEAFF. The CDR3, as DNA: TGTGCCAGCAGCTGGGGACAGGGAGGCACTGAAGCTTTCTTT.

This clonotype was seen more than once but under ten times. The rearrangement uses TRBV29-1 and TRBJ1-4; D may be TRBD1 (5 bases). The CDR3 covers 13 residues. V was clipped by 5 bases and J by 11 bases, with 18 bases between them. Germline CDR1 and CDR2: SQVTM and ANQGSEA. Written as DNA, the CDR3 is TGCAGCGTTAGAAGTGCCGGGTGGGGCAAACTGTTTTTT. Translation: CSVRSAGWGKLFF. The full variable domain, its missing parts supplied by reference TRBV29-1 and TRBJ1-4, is SAVISQKPSRDICQRGTSLTIQCQVDSQVTMMFWYRQQPGQSLTLIATANQGSEATYESGFVIDKFPISRPNLTFSTLTVSNMSPEDSSIYLCSVRSAGWGKLFFGSGTQLSVL.

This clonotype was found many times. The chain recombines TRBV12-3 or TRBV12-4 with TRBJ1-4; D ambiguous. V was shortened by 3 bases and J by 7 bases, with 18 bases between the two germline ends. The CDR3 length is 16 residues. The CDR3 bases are TGTGCCAGCAGTTTGCGTGTAGGGCCCACGGGTGAAAAACTGTTTTTT. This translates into CASSLRVGPTGEKLFF.